This is a list of T cell receptor beta chains from one sample in a study of cytomegalovirus exposure and HLA in healthy donors. TCRdb's table, derived via immunoSEQ multiplex PCR, lists solely in-frame clones and lacks some. The sample has 95,000 to 150,000 clones, around 76% seen once. Sequencing was carried out using PBMCs. Source of these receptors: a man aged 55 to 69 in good health and CMV-seropositive. The CDR3 runs from the conserved cysteine through the conserved F or W. A D gene is named only where the DNA matches it firmly. Not every row has a clone size; where given, it reads once, few, many or a size class.

D gene	V gene	clone size	J gene	CDR3 DNA	CDR3 protein
TRBD1	TRBV28	-	TRBJ1-4	TGTGCCAGCAGTCTCCCGACGGGACAGGGTCTTTTTTTT	CASSLPTGQGLFF
-	TRBV19	-	TRBJ2-3	TGTGCCAGTAGTATAGGGAGGGCACAGAGCACAGATACGCAGTATTTT	CASSIGRAQSTDTQYF
TRBD2	TRBV6-5	-	TRBJ2-7	TGTGCCAGCGAGTCGGGGGGGGGCCGGGAGCAGTACTTC	CASESGGGREQYF
-	TRBV19	-	TRBJ1-5	TGTGCCAGTAGTGCCACATCCCTCGGCAATCAGCCCCAGCATTTT	CASSATSLGNQPQHF
TRBD1	TRBV10-3	-	TRBJ2-7	TGTGCCATCAGTGAGTCCGGGACAGAGCCTTACGAGCAGTACTTC	CAISESGTEPYEQYF
TRBD2	TRBV7-3	-	TRBJ2-3	TGTGCCAGCAGCTTAATACTAGCGGGAGGGTCGGATACGCAGTATTTT	CASSLILAGGSDTQYF
-	TRBV5-1	-	TRBJ2-6	TGCGCCAGCAGCTCCCCCCTGACAGGCACCTCTGGGGCCAACGTCCTGACTTTC	CASSSPLTGTSGANVLTF
-	TRBV27	-	TRBJ1-5	TGTGCCAGCAGTTTATCGGGGTGGATGGCAGGGCAGCCCCAGCATTTT	CASSLSGWMAGQPQHF
-	TRBV30	-	TRBJ1-1	TGTGCCTGGACCAGGAACATGAACACTGAAGCTTTCTTT	CAWTRNMNTEAFF
TRBD1	TRBV28	once	TRBJ1-5	TGTGCCAGCACCGAAATGACAGGGCAGAGATATAGCAATCAGCCCCAGCATTTT	CASTEMTGQRYSNQPQHF
TRBD1	TRBV5-1	-	TRBJ1-5	TGCGCCAGCAGCTCGACAGGGAGCAATCAGCCCCAGCATTTT	CASSSTGSNQPQHF
TRBD2	TRBV11-1	few	TRBJ2-3	TGTGCCAGCAGCTTAGGGGGGCGGGGGGGCATGAATACGCAGTATTTT	CASSLGGRGGMNTQYF
-	TRBV6-4	-	TRBJ1-1	TGTGCCAGCAGCCAACAGGGGAACACTGAAGCTTTCTTT	CASSQQGNTEAFF
-	TRBV28	-	TRBJ2-3	TGTGCCAGCAGTCCCGCGGATACGCAGTATTTT	CASSPADTQYF
-	TRBV15	-	TRBJ1-5	TGTGCCACCAGCAGAGGATGGGCCGGGGGGGATGTCGGTCGGCCCCAGCATTTT	CATSRGWAGGDVGRPQHF
TRBD1	TRBV7-9	-	TRBJ2-1	TGTGCCAGCAGCTGGGGGACAGGAACCTACAATGAGCAGTTCTTC	CASSWGTGTYNEQFF
-	TRBV5-1	-	TRBJ2-1	TGCGCCAGCAGCTTGGCATCATCGGGATACAATGAGCAGTTCTTC	CASSLASSGYNEQFF
TRBD1	TRBV18	-	TRBJ1-3	TGTGCCAGCTCACCGCGGACAGGTGGGAACTCTGGAAACACCATATATTTT	CASSPRTGGNSGNTIYF
-	TRBV11-3	once	TRBJ2-2	TGTGCCAGCATTCCTGCGTGGGCTGGCCGGGGAGCTGTTTTT	CASIPAWAGRGAVF
TRBD2	TRBV7-9	few	TRBJ2-5	TGTGCCAGCAGCTCCACGGGAGGGGTGGAGACCCAGTACTTC	CASSSTGGVETQYF
-	TRBV2	once	TRBJ2-7	TGTGCCAGCAGTGCAGGGGTAGCCTACGAGCAGTACTTC	CASSAGVAYEQYF
-	TRBV10-2	-	TRBJ1-5	TGCGCCAGCAGTGAGTCGACTCGGGAGGGGGGCCAGCATTTT	CASSESTREGGQHF
-	TRBV27	-	TRBJ2-2	TGTGCCAGCAGTTTTCTGGGTTTTTCGGGCACCGGGGAGCTGTTTTTT	CASSFLGFSGTGELFF
-	TRBV7-2	few	TRBJ1-2	TGTGCCAGCAGCCCAGGTCAGGGGAATGGCTACACCTTC	CASSPGQGNGYTF
-	TRBV29-1	-	TRBJ1-1	TGCAGCGTTAACAGGGTTTCCATGAACACTGAAGCTTTCTTT	CSVNRVSMNTEAFF
TRBD1	TRBV6-1	-	TRBJ1-2	TGTGCCAGCAGTGGCGGCCAGGGGGGAACCTATGGCTACACCTTC	CASSGGQGGTYGYTF
TRBD1	TRBV7-9	-	TRBJ1-6	TGTTCCAGCAGCTTACAGGGGGTGCGATCACCCCTCCACTTT	CSSSLQGVRSPLHF
TRBD1	TRBV5-8	-	TRBJ1-2	TGTGCCAGCAGACGAAGGGACAGGCCTGGAGACTACACCTTC	CASRRRDRPGDYTF
-	TRBV4-2	few	TRBJ1-2	TGTGCCAGCAGCCAACAACAGGGTAACTATGGCTACACCTTC	CASSQQQGNYGYTF
-	TRBV2	-	TRBJ1-5	TGTGCCAGCAGTGAAGACCGATCAGGTAATCAGCCCCAGCATTTT	CASSEDRSGNQPQHF
TRBD1	TRBV6-5	-	TRBJ1-2	TGTGCCAGCAGACGGCCCGGACAGGCCTTCTATGGCTACACCTTC	CASRRPGQAFYGYTF
TRBD1	TRBV28	-	TRBJ2-5	TGTGCCAGCACCGATCCAGGGGGCGTCGAGACCCAGTACTTC	CASTDPGGVETQYF
-	TRBV9	few	TRBJ2-3	TGTGCCAGCAGCCTTAGATCAGATACGCAGTATTTT	CASSLRSDTQYF
-	TRBV12-5	once	TRBJ1-6	TGTGCTAGTGGTTTGATTATCCGCCGTCGGTCACCCCTCCACTTT	CASGLIIRRRSPLHF
-	TRBV30	few	TRBJ1-5	TGTGCCTGGAGTCGCGGTAGCAATCAGCCCCAGCATTTT	CAWSRGSNQPQHF
-	TRBV14	-	TRBJ1-1	TGTGCCAGCAGCCACTACAGGGAAGGCACTGAAGCTTTCTTT	CASSHYREGTEAFF
TRBD1	TRBV11-2	-	TRBJ1-4	TGTGCCAGCAGCTGGGACAGGGCATCGTCTAATGAAAAACTGTTTTTT	CASSWDRASSNEKLFF
TRBD1	TRBV6-6	-	TRBJ1-4	TGTGCCAGCAGTGACACGGGACAGGGAGGTGAAAAACTGTTTTTT	CASSDTGQGGEKLFF
TRBD1	TRBV4-1	-	TRBJ2-5	TGCGCCAGCAGCCGCGGGACAGGGGCCCAGCAAGAGACCCAGTACTTC	CASSRGTGAQQETQYF
TRBD2	TRBV7-8	-	TRBJ2-1	TGTGCCAGCAGCTTAGTGGGGGGGACTAGTTCCGGCAATGAGCAGTTCTTC	CASSLVGGTSSGNEQFF
TRBD1	TRBV30	-	TRBJ1-5	TGTGCCTGGAGTGTATACAGGGGTCGGAGCAATCAGCCCCAGCATTTT	CAWSVYRGRSNQPQHF
-	TRBV28	-	TRBJ2-3	TGTGCCAGCAGTTTACCTAACACAGATACGCAGTATTTT	CASSLPNTDTQYF